These 30 T cell receptor beta chains were sequenced from one sample in a study of blood T cell repertoires in COVID-19. Only in-frame clones appear in the TCRdb table, and some are missing; sequencing was by immunoSEQ multiplex PCR. The table lists tens of thousands of clones, 75% to 95% of them singletons, with 2% to 2.5% in the top ten. Sequencing used peripheral blood. All receptors come from a man aged 55 to 70 with acute or convalescent COVID-19.

This chain uses TRBV5-1 with TRBJ1-4; TRBD1 agrees at 7 bases. Trimming removed 4 bases from V and 6 bases from J; junction bases left unmatched: 9. Per germline, CDR1 SGHRS and CDR2 YFSETQ. The CDR3 totals 15 residues. The CDR3 sequence: CASSRDRAGDEKLFF. CDR3 nucleotide sequence: TGCGCCAGCAGCCGCGACAGGGCGGGCGATGAAAAACTGTTTTTT. Together with reference TRBV5-1 and TRBJ1-4, the CDR3 gives the full variable domain: KAGVTQTPRYLIKTRGQQVTLSCSPISGHRSVSWYQQTPGQGLQFLFEYFSETQRNKGNFPGRFSGRQFSNSRSEMNVSTLELGDSALYLCASSRDRAGDEKLFFGSGTQLSVL.

The genes are TRBV11-3 and TRBJ2-3, with D possibly matching TRBD2 (6 bases). The CDR3 extends over 16 amino acids. The ends were cut back, 1 base at V and 0 bases at J, with 11 bases in the middle. Germline-derived CDR1 and CDR2 are SGHNT and YENEEA. The CDR3 DNA is TGTGCCAGCAGCTTAGCCGCAGGGACTAGCACAGATACGCAGTATTTT. Its translation: CASSLAAGTSTDTQYF. Complete variable domain (other parts from reference TRBV11-3 and TRBJ2-3): EAGVVQSPRYKIIEKKQPVAFWCNPISGHNTLYWYLQNLGQGPELLIRYENEEAVDDSQLPKDRFSAERLKGVDSTLKIQPAELGDSAVYLCASSLAAGTSTDTQYFGPGTRLTVL.

This rearrangement joins TRBV7-3 to TRBJ2-3, with TRBD1 as a possible D gene (6 bases). V lost 5 bases to trimming and J lost 2 bases, with 14 bases between them. The CDR3 runs 15 residues. Germline assignment: CDR1 SGHTA and CDR2 FQGTGA. The CDR3 nucleotides read TGTGCCAGCAGCCGCCAGGGGCTACCCACAGATACGCAGTATTTT. Its translation is CASSRQGLPTDTQYF.

The chain is built from TRBV27 and TRBJ2-7, with TRBD2 identical over 15 bases. Germline CDR1 and CDR2: MNHEY and SMNVEV (reference sequence). The CDR3 consists of 16 residues. Unmatched junction bases numbered 6, after V lost 5 bases and J lost 4 bases. The CDR3 reads CASSPGLAGGLYEQYF. In nucleotides, the CDR3 is TGTGCCAGCAGTCCGGGACTAGCGGGAGGTCTGTACGAGCAGTACTTC.

The V gene is TRBV29-1, the J gene TRBJ2-6, with 7 bases that match TRBD1. Trimming removed 0 bases from V and 0 bases from J; junction bases left unmatched: 5. This CDR3 has 17 amino acids. The V gene's germline CDR1 is SQVTM and CDR2 ANQGSEA. This CDR3 reads CSVEEGGTFSGANVLTF. DNA of the CDR3: TGCAGCGTTGAAGAAGGGGGCACCTTCTCTGGGGCCAACGTCCTGACTTTC.

The V gene is TRBV6-4, the J gene TRBJ1-5; no clear D gene. Germline CDR1 and CDR2: MRHNA and SNTAGT. This CDR3 region has 13 residues. V gave up 3 bases and J gave up 1 base, with 4 bases separating them. CDR3 nucleotide sequence: TGTGCCAGCAGTGAACAAAGCAATCAGCCCCAGCATTTT. This sequence encodes CASSEQSNQPQHF.

The table lists this clone with a count of one. The chain couples TRBV19 to TRBJ1-6, with no clear D. Looked up from germline, CDR1 is LNHDA and CDR2 is SQIVND (reference sequence). The CDR3 loop spans 13 amino acids. The V end was cut by 5 bases, the J end by 9 bases, with 11 bases between. CDR3 nucleotide sequence: TGTGCCAGTAGTTTTTCCAGGCGTTCACCCCTCCACTTT. Translating gives CASSFSRRSPLHF.

The genes are TRBV5-1 and TRBJ2-7; 8 bases match TRBD1. With 3 bases clipped from V and 2 bases from J, the junction kept 4 bases outside the gene matches. The CDR3 sequence is 14 residues long. The V gene's germline CDR1 is SGHRS and CDR2 YFSETQ. The CDR3 reads CASSSRTGTYEQYF. The CDR3 nucleotides read TGCGCCAGCAGCTCAAGGACAGGGACCTACGAGCAGTACTTC.

CDR3: CASSLRGRDTEAFF. For the CDR3, the DNA is TGTGCCAGCAGCTTAAGGGGGCGTGACACTGAAGCTTTCTTT. The chain joins TRBV7-3 to TRBJ1-1; D is perhaps TRBD1 (6 bases). From germline, CDR1 is SGHTA and CDR2 FQGTGA. The CDR3 is 14 residues long. Trimming pared 1 base from V and 3 bases from J, leaving 9 bases between.

The rearrangement uses TRBV5-4 and TRBJ2-5; D is perhaps TRBD1 (6 bases). Trimming left V 3 bases short and J 3 bases short, with 9 bases between. Germline V CDR1 and CDR2: SGHNT, YYREEE (reference sequence). This CDR3 has 13 amino acids. The CDR3 DNA follows: TGTGCCAGCAGCTCGAACAGGGAAGAGACCCAGTACTTC. This codes for CASSSNREETQYF.

The V gene is TRBV7-9, the J gene TRBJ2-5; 9 nucleotides agree with TRBD1. V shed 4 bases and J 5 bases; nucleotides not matched to a gene: 8. Germline lookup yields CDR1 SEHNR and CDR2 FQNEAQ (reference sequence). The CDR3 covers 15 residues. The CDR3 DNA follows: TGTGCCAGCAGCTGGGGACAGGGTGAAATGGAGACCCAGTACTTC. It specifies CASSWGQGEMETQYF. Full variable domain (outside the CDR3, taken from reference TRBV7-9 and TRBJ2-5): DTGVSQNPRHKITKRGQNVTFRCDPISEHNRLYWYRQTLGQGPEFLTYFQNEAQLEKSRLLSDRFSAERPKGSFSTLEIQRTEQGDSAMYLCASSWGQGEMETQYFGPGTRLLVL.

The V gene is TRBV28, the J gene TRBJ2-1; a weak D match, TRBD1 (5 bases). Between the trimmed V and J ends, which lost 4 bases and 0 bases, there was a span of 10 bases. Germline loops: CDR1 MDHEN, CDR2 SYDVKM. The CDR3 has 15 amino acids. CDR3: CASSSGPSSYNEQFF. The CDR3 DNA sequence: TGTGCCAGCAGTTCAGGGCCCAGCTCCTACAATGAGCAGTTCTTC. Combining the CDR3 with reference TRBV28 and TRBJ2-1 gives the whole variable domain DVKVTQSSRYLVKRTGEKVFLECVQDMDHENMFWYRQDPGLGLRLIYFSYDVKMKEKGDIPEGYSVSREKKERFSLILESASTNQTSMYLCASSSGPSSYNEQFFGPGTRLTVL.

Concerning this clone: Other DNA sequences in the sample encode the same CDR3. The chain is built from TRBV6-6 and TRBJ1-1, with D possibly matching TRBD1 (5 bases). The V end was cut by 2 bases, the J end by 4 bases, with 8 bases between. The CDR3 extends over 13 amino acids. Germline V gives CDR1 MNHNY, CDR2 SVGAGI (reference sequence). The CDR3 spells CASSYPGGTEAFF. The CDR3 region has the DNA TGTGCCAGCAGTTACCCGGGGGGCACTGAAGCTTTCTTT.

The chain uses TRBV5-8 and TRBJ2-7; no definite D call. There are 12 residues in the CDR3. Germline V gives CDR1 SGHTS, CDR2 YDEGEE. Deletions cut 7 bases from V and 3 bases from J, with 11 bases between. In DNA form, the CDR3 reads TGTGCCAGCGAGGCACGGCTCTACGAGCAGTACTTC. Residues: CASEARLYEQYF.

This chain connects TRBV24-1 to TRBJ1-2; 8 bases align to TRBD1. CDR1 and CDR2 (germline): KGHDR, SFDVKD. CDR3 length: 15 amino acids. J gave up 6 bases and V 4 bases, and 9 bases lay outside the gene matches. CDR3 sequence: CATSDLTGDRHGYTF. CDR3 sequence (DNA): TGTGCCACCAGTGACCTGACAGGGGATCGGCATGGCTACACCTTC.

This clone came up once. The rearrangement joins TRBV19 to TRBJ2-6; a weak D match, TRBD1 (6 bases). The CDR3 is 14 residues long. V was pared by 5 bases and J by 2 bases, with 7 bases between. Germline CDR1 reads LNHDA; CDR2 reads SQIVND (reference sequence). CDR3 protein: CASSPGAGANVLTF. DNA for the CDR3: TGTGCCAGTAGTCCAGGGGCTGGGGCCAACGTCCTGACTTTC.

This chain uses TRBV28 with TRBJ1-4; maybe TRBD1 (5 bases). Trimming removed 5 bases from V and 7 bases from J, with 17 bases in between. Germline V gives CDR1 MDHEN, CDR2 SYDVKM. CDR3 length: 15 amino acids. CDR3: CASSPSNRRGEKLFF. Written as DNA, the CDR3 is TGTGCCAGCAGTCCATCAAACAGGAGGGGTGAAAAACTGTTTTTT.

The chain couples TRBV6-5 to TRBJ1-5; D is unresolved. Trimming stripped 5 bases from V and 5 bases from J, with 7 bases between. Looked up from germline, CDR1 is MNHEY and CDR2 is SVGAGI. This CDR3 contains 12 residues. CDR3 sequence: CASSLADQPQHF. The CDR3 coding sequence is TGTGCCAGCAGTCTAGCAGATCAGCCCCAGCATTTT.

This clone was detected only a few times. J is TRBJ2-1 and V is TRBV10-1, with TRBD2 identical over 12 bases. The CDR3 is made up of 16 amino acids. The germline CDR1 and CDR2 sequences are WNHNN and SYGVQD (reference sequence). The ends lost 4 bases at V and 4 bases at J; junction bases unmatched: 5. CDR3 coding DNA: TGCGCCAGCAGTGGGCCGACTAGCGGGGGATACAATGAGCAGTTCTTC. Residues: CASSGPTSGGYNEQFF.

The chain carries TRBV9 and TRBJ2-7; 13 nucleotides agree with TRBD2. CDR1 and CDR2 from the germline V gene are SGDLS and YYNGEE. The J segment lost 3 bases and the V segment lost 0 bases, leaving 9 bases of the junction unmatched. The CDR3 sequence is 18 residues long. The CDR3 sequence: CASSVGAGTSGIVYEQYF. The CDR3 bases are TGTGCCAGCAGCGTAGGTGCGGGGACTAGCGGGATTGTCTACGAGCAGTACTTC.

This sequence joins TRBV19 and TRBJ2-3; TRBD2 might be the D (5 bases). Germline V gene lookup returns CDR1 LNHDA and CDR2 SQIVND (reference sequence). This CDR3 has 15 amino acids. V lost 1 base and J 0 bases, leaving 8 bases between the germline ends. CDR3 nucleotides: TGTGCCAGTAGTATAGGGGGAGTTAGCACAGATACGCAGTATTTT. Its protein is CASSIGGVSTDTQYF.

This clone was picked up one time. The chain joins TRBV28 to TRBJ2-2; possible D gene TRBD2, 6 bases. From germline, CDR1 is MDHEN and CDR2 SYDVKM. This CDR3 has 16 amino acids. The V end was cut by 7 bases, the J end by 5 bases, with 20 bases between. CDR3 sequence: CASTFSTGGKTGELFF. CDR3 bases: TGTGCCAGCACCTTTTCGACTGGGGGGAAGACCGGGGAGCTGTTTTTT.

This chain uses TRBV10-2 with TRBJ1-5; D may be TRBD1 (6 bases). The V gene's germline CDR1 is WSHSY and CDR2 SAAADI. The CDR3 sequence is 15 residues long. V was pared by 6 bases and J by 5 bases, with 17 bases between. DNA for the CDR3: TGCGCCAGCAGCGTAACAGGGAAACCGCATCAGCCCCAGCATTTT. This codes for CASSVTGKPHQPQHF.

This clone was counted between two and nine times. The genes are TRBV30 and TRBJ2-6; maybe TRBD1 (5 bases). The length of the CDR3 is 15 residues. Germline values: CDR1 GTSNPN, CDR2 SVGIG (reference sequence). Trimming cost V 0 bases and J 2 bases, with 8 bases left between them. CDR3 DNA sequence: TGTGCCTGGAGTGTACAGGTACCTGGGGCCAACGTCCTGACTTTC. The encoded protein is CAWSVQVPGANVLTF.

The chain employs TRBV11-3 and TRBJ2-7, with D unresolved. CDR1 and CDR2 (germline): SGHNT, YENEEA. The CDR3 has 12 amino acids. Trimming took 5 bases from V and 7 from J, leaving 12 bases between them. The DNA for the CDR3 is TGTGCCAGCAGCCGAATCTCCGGGGAGCAGTACTTC. It specifies CASSRISGEQYF.

The chain carries TRBV7-9 and TRBJ1-4; the D is unclear. CDR1 is SEHNR and CDR2 is FQNEAQ in the germline V gene (reference sequence). The CDR3 totals 15 residues. The V end was cut by 3 bases, the J end by 5 bases, with 13 bases between. The CDR3 coding sequence is TGTGCCAGCAGCTTCATGGGGAGTGGGAATGAAAAACTGTTTTTT. Amino acids: CASSFMGSGNEKLFF.

This chain joins TRBV9 and TRBJ1-2; 8 bases fit TRBD1. Germline V lookup: CDR1 SGDLS, CDR2 YYNGEE. The CDR3 contains 14 residues. J lost 2 bases, V lost 3 bases, and 3 bases had no gene match. The CDR3 region has the DNA TGTGCCAGCAGCGCTACAGGGGGAAACTATGGCTACACCTTC. The encoded protein is CASSATGGNYGYTF.

The CDR3 here is CASSRTGEDEQYF. CDR3 coding DNA: TGTGCCAGCAGCCGGACAGGGGAGGACGAGCAGTACTTC. The V gene is TRBV5-5, the J gene TRBJ2-7; 9 positions match TRBD1. V trimming: 4 bases; J trimming: 5 bases; junction bases outside the gene matches: 4. The length of the CDR3 is 13 residues. From germline, CDR1 is SGHKS and CDR2 YYEKEE (reference sequence).

V and J are TRBV10-3 and TRBJ1-5, with 10 bases identical to TRBD1. With V trimmed by 6 bases and J by 5 bases, 10 bases remained unmatched. The CDR3 runs to 16 residues. The germline gives CDR1 ENHRY, CDR2 SYGVKD. CDR3 loop: CAISDMDRGSHQPQHF. Written as DNA, the CDR3 is TGTGCCATCAGCGATATGGACAGGGGGTCGCATCAGCCCCAGCATTTT.

This clone was counted once. The chain carries TRBV10-3 and TRBJ2-3; TRBD1 aligns across 11 bases. V dropped 7 bases and J dropped 4; count of bases not matched to a gene: 10. The CDR3 spans 16 residues. Germline V gene lookup returns CDR1 ENHRY and CDR2 SYGVKD. DNA for the CDR3: TGTGCCATCATGGACGGACAGGGGGCGAGCCCAGATACGCAGTATTTT. Protein sequence: CAIMDGQGASPDTQYF.